The rows below give T cell receptor beta chains drawn from one sample of a study of blood T cell repertoires in COVID-19. Using immunoSEQ multiplex PCR, the repertoire was profiled, and TCRdb retains in-frame clones only, with some absent. The sample contains about 270,000 clones, roughly nine tenths of which appear only once. The sequenced sample was peripheral blood. These receptors were collected from a man between 40 and 49 years old with active or convalescent COVID-19. The CDR3 runs from the conserved cysteine through the conserved F or W. A D gene is named only where the DNA matches it firmly. The listing skips clone size in some rows; elsewhere it reads once, few, many or a size class.

v_call	d_call	j_call	clone_size	cdr3_nt	cdr3_aa
TRBV7-9	-	TRBJ2-3	-	TGTGCCAGCAGCTTAATTGGACCCGCGAAGAGGGGCACAGATACGCAGTATTTT	CASSLIGPAKRGTDTQYF
TRBV28	TRBD1	TRBJ2-5	-	TGTGCCAGCAGTTCTGGACAGGGTGAGACCCAGTACTTC	CASSSGQGETQYF
TRBV28	TRBD1	TRBJ2-3	once	TGTGCCAGCACCGACTGGACAGGGCCCACAGATACGCAGTATTTT	CASTDWTGPTDTQYF
TRBV6-5	TRBD1	TRBJ1-1	once	TGTGCCAGCAGTAACACTCAAACAGGGGTTACTGAAGCTTTCTTT	CASSNTQTGVTEAFF
TRBV2	-	TRBJ2-2	many	TGTGCCAGCAAGGAAAGCGCGAACACCGGGGAGCTGTTTTTT	CASKESANTGELFF
TRBV11-2	TRBD2	TRBJ2-5	-	TGTGCCAGCAGCTTAGATACGGCGGGAGCGAGGGACACCCAGTACTTC	CASSLDTAGARDTQYF
TRBV5-1	-	TRBJ2-7	few	TGCGCCAGCAGCTTGGACAGGCGCTACGAGCAGTACTTC	CASSLDRRYEQYF
TRBV2	-	TRBJ1-5	-	TGTGCCAGCACCGAGACAGGAGGTAATCAGCCCCAGCATTTT	CASTETGGNQPQHF
TRBV7-9	-	TRBJ1-5	-	TGTGCCAGCAGCCTATCAGGGGCAGGGCAGCCCCAGCATTTT	CASSLSGAGQPQHF
TRBV3-1/TRBV3-2	-	TRBJ2-7	-	TGTGCCAGCAGCCAAGAATCCCCACCACTTGAGCAGTACTTC	CASSQESPPLEQYF
TRBV3-1/TRBV3-2	-	TRBJ1-5	-	TGTGCCAGCAGCCAAGAAGGGGGTTGGGGCAATCAGCCCCAGCATTTT	CASSQEGGWGNQPQHF
TRBV28	TRBD1	TRBJ1-2	-	TGTGCCGGTGGACAGGGGGACTATGGCTACACCTTC	CAGGQGDYGYTF